This TCR beta chain is from a study of cytomegalovirus exposure and HLA in healthy donors. General observations from the study: Apparent HLA restriction characterized most CMV-associated TCR beta chains in a later analysis. Most of the TCR beta V segments (in an earlier analysis) were productive either about 87% or about 30% of the time. The study flagged approximately 180 TCR beta chains as cytomegalovirus-associated.

As regards this clone: Its cognate antigen is unknown.

PCR used 60 Vbeta primers and 13 Jbeta primers. Libraries were prepared by immunoSEQ multiplex PCR; TCRdb keeps only in-frame clonotypes and omits some of them. The sample includes 200,000 or so clones, about four fifths of them seen just once. This sequence was found in a boy between 2 and 10 years old in good health and CMV-seronegative. The sequenced sample was PBMCs.

CDR3 in amino acids: CASSYSDTGGAQYF. The CDR3 DNA reads TGTGCCAGCAGTTACTCGGATACCGGGGGAGCCCAGTACTTC. The rearrangement uses TRBV6-5 and TRBJ2-5; tentatively, D is TRBD2 (6 bases). The CDR3 contains 14 residues. Trimming took off 0 bases at V and 9 bases at J, with 14 bases between the two ends. CDR1 and CDR2 (germline): MNHEY, SVGAGI.